These T cell receptor beta chains were read from a single sample in a study of OX40 agonist ivuxolimab in advanced cancers. The assay was immunoSEQ multiplex PCR, and TCRdb's table has in-frame clones only and misses some. Counted here are under 8,000 clones, 79% occurring once; the ten biggest clones make up under 40%. The starting material was CD4+ or CD8+ T cells sorted from blood, obtained in a trial of the OX40 agonist ivuxolimab. These receptors came from an adult with an advanced solid tumor such as melanoma, head and neck, liver or kidney cancer. CDR3s include the opening cysteine and the closing phenylalanine or tryptophan. The D gene is left open where the match is weak. Clone size, where shown, is once, few, many, or a class for clones that have expanded.

cdr3_length | j_call | clone_size | v_call | d_call | cdr3_aa | cdr3_nt
14 | TRBJ1-1 | - | TRBV30 | TRBD1 | CAWSVGTGVREAFF | TGTGCCTGGAGTGTCGGGACAGGGGTCCGAGAAGCTTTCTTT
14 | TRBJ2-7 | - | TRBV27 | - | CASSGSRGNGEQYF | TGTGCCAGCAGTGGGTCGAGGGGAAATGGGGAGCAGTACTTC
14 | TRBJ2-5 | - | TRBV9 | - | CASSPPADQETQYF | TGTGCCAGCAGCCCCCCCGCGGATCAAGAGACCCAGTACTTC
16 | TRBJ2-5 | - | TRBV27 | - | CASSLSRQGLRQTQYF | TGTGCCAGCAGTTTATCGCGGCAGGGACTGAGGCAGACCCAGTACTTC
13 | TRBJ2-3 | - | TRBV9 | - | CASSVEGGRTQYF | TGTGCCAGCAGCGTAGAGGGCGGCCGGACGCAGTATTTT
13 | TRBJ1-5 | - | TRBV28 | - | CASSSLRDQPQHF | TGTGCCAGCAGTTCCCTCAGGGATCAGCCCCAGCATTTT
15 | TRBJ1-1 | once | TRBV19 | - | CASSTSPAGNTEAFF | TGTGCCAGTAGTACGAGCCCGGCCGGCAACACTGAAGCTTTCTTT
15 | TRBJ1-1 | few | TRBV5-1 | - | CASSWSLGMNTEAFF | TGCGCCAGCAGCTGGAGTCTTGGGATGAACACTGAAGCTTTCTTT
15 | TRBJ1-2 | few | TRBV18 | - | CASSPRDTHNYGYTF | TGTGCCAGCTCACCGCGGGACACCCATAACTATGGCTACACCTTC
14 | TRBJ1-5 | - | TRBV27 | - | CASSLAGRYQPQHF | TGTGCCAGCAGTTTAGCGGGCCGATATCAGCCCCAGCATTTT
14 | TRBJ2-1 | few | TRBV6-1 | TRBD2 | CASSGGGSYNEQFF | TGTGCCAGCTCGGGGGGAGGCTCCTACAATGAGCAGTTCTTC
12 | TRBJ2-7 | few | TRBV5-1 | - | CASSLKPYEQYF | TGCGCCAGCAGCTTGAAACCCTACGAGCAGTACTTC
14 | TRBJ2-7 | - | TRBV6-5 | - | CASSYSSYSYEQYF | TGTGCCAGCAGTTACTCATCATACTCCTACGAGCAGTACTTC
15 | TRBJ2-3 | - | TRBV30 | - | CAWSSGGLYTDTQYF | TGTGCCTGGAGTTCTGGGGGGTTATACACAGATACGCAGTATTTT
13 | TRBJ1-1 | medium-sized | TRBV9 | - | CASSHGGQTEAFF | TGTGCCAGCAGCCACGGAGGGCAGACGGAAGCTTTCTTT
16 | TRBJ2-7 | - | TRBV9 | TRBD2 | CASSVGGTTSANEQYF | TGTGCCAGCAGCGTAGGGGGCACCACTAGCGCTAACGAGCAGTACTTC
15 | TRBJ2-1 | - | TRBV9 | - | CASSVEGRVYNEQFF | TGTGCCAGCAGCGTAGAGGGCAGGGTCTACAATGAGCAGTTCTTC
15 | TRBJ2-5 | few | TRBV28 | - | CASSLSQGIGETQYF | TGTGCCAGCAGTTTATCGCAGGGGATTGGGGAGACCCAGTACTTC
15 | TRBJ2-1 | - | TRBV5-4 | TRBD2 | CASSSLAGGANEQFF | TGTGCCAGCAGCTCCCTAGCGGGAGGGGCCAATGAGCAGTTCTTC
16 | TRBJ2-3 | - | TRBV4-3 | - | CASSQLPGGGGGTQYF | TGCGCCAGCAGCCAGCTGCCGGGAGGAGGGGGGGGTACGCAGTATTTT
15 | TRBJ1-5 | - | TRBV30 | - | CAWSVGAASNQPQHF | TGTGCCTGGAGTGTCGGGGCAGCTAGCAATCAGCCCCAGCATTTT
14 | TRBJ1-2 | - | TRBV6-5 | TRBD1 | CASSLQGGADGYTF | TGTGCCAGCAGCCTCCAGGGGGGTGCGGATGGCTACACCTTC
15 | TRBJ2-3 | medium-sized | TRBV7-9 | - | CASRTTTDSGDTQYF | TGTGCCAGCAGAACCACGACCGATTCGGGAGATACGCAGTATTTT
14 | TRBJ1-1 | - | TRBV5-4 | TRBD1 | CASSLATGDTEAFF | TGTGCCAGCAGCTTGGCAACAGGGGACACTGAAGCTTTCTTT
19 | TRBJ2-7 | - | TRBV21-1 | - | CASSKVRDRGTRNTYEQYF | TGTGCCAGCAGCAAAGTCCGGGACAGGGGTACGCGGAACACCTACGAGCAGTACTTC
14 | TRBJ1-1 | - | TRBV19 | - | CASSIRGTNTEAFF | TGTGCCAGTAGTATCAGAGGGACAAACACTGAAGCTTTCTTT
16 | TRBJ2-7 | - | TRBV28 | TRBD1 | CASSQSGTGYPYEQYF | TGTGCCAGCAGTCAGTCCGGGACAGGGTACCCCTACGAGCAGTACTTC
15 | TRBJ2-1 | - | TRBV9 | TRBD2 | CASSPRLAGGTEQFF | TGTGCCAGCAGCCCCAGACTAGCGGGAGGAACTGAGCAGTTCTTC
14 | TRBJ2-7 | - | TRBV28 | - | CAHSTAYLTYEQYF | TGTGCCCACTCGACAGCTTACTTAACCTACGAGCAGTACTTC